This is a list of T cell receptor beta chains from one sample in a study of post-analysis software for immune sequencing data. TCRdb independently ran MiXCR on the PCR reads; one entry per CDR3 protein. The sample comprises some 500,000 distinct CDR3 sequences, approximately 45% of which are singletons, and 9% to 14% rests with the top ten. The sequencing input was blood. The receptor set was obtained from a girl aged 10-17 years with multiple sclerosis. Both conserved end residues are part of each CDR3. Each record gives: clone size, D gene, V gene, J gene, CDR3 DNA, CDR3 protein. A D gene is named only where the DNA matches it firmly. Clone size is stated in some rows and not others, as once, few, many or a class when expanded.

NA,NA,TRBV27,TRBJ2-7,TGTGCCAGCAGTTGGGCAGGGGATTTTTACGAGCAGTACTTC,CASSWAGDFYEQYF
NA,NA,TRBV20-1,TRBJ2-7,TGCAGTGCTAGAGATTTGGCCGGCACCTCCTACGAGCAGTACTTC,CSARDLAGTSYEQYF
few,TRBD2,TRBV7-9,TRBJ2-3,TGTGCCAGCGCCGGACTAGCGACTAGCACAGATACGCAGTATTTT,CASAGLATSTDTQYF
NA,NA,TRBV4-1,TRBJ2-5,TGCGCCAGCAGCCAAGAAGCGCGGGCGGGGAGAGAGCAGTACTTC,CASSQEARAGREQYF
NA,NA,TRBV10-3,TRBJ2-1,TGTGCCATCAGTGACGAGGGAAAGGGAAATGAGCAGTTCTTC,CAISDEGKGNEQFF
few,TRBD1,TRBV7-9,TRBJ2-7,TGTGCCAGCAGCCGGGACAGGGATTTGGTTCCGTTCGAGCAGTACTTC,CASSRDRDLVPFEQYF
NA,TRBD1,TRBV12-3/TRBV12-4,TRBJ1-2,TGTGCCAGCAGTAAAGGGACAGGGACTAAGTTGTATGGCTACACCTTC,CASSKGTGTKLYGYTF
NA,TRBD1,TRBV27,TRBJ1-5,TGTGCCAGCAGTACCGGGACAGGGGTGGGAAGCAATCAGCCCCAGCATTTT,CASSTGTGVGSNQPQHF
NA,TRBD2,TRBV5-1,TRBJ2-7,TGCGCCAGCAGCTTGGCTAGCGGGATGTACGAGCAGTACTTC,CASSLASGMYEQYF
few,TRBD2,TRBV20-1,TRBJ2-1,TGCAGTGCTAGAGGAGCGGGAGGCCGGGTCAATGGGGCAATGAATGAGCAGTTCTTC,CSARGAGGRVNGAMNEQFF
few,NA,TRBV29-1,TRBJ2-7,TGCAGCGTTGTTTTTCAGAGATCCTACGAGCAGTACTTC,CSVVFQRSYEQYF
few,NA,TRBV7-3,TRBJ2-1,TGTGCCAGCAGCTTTGGGACTGCTACCTACAATGAGCAGTTCTTC,CASSFGTATYNEQFF
NA,NA,TRBV4-3,TRBJ2-1,TGCGCCAGCAGCTCCAGCTCGGTTGCTGAGCAGTTCTTC,CASSSSSVAEQFF
NA,TRBD1,TRBV7-6,TRBJ2-7,TGTGCCTGCAGCTCGTCCGGGACAGGGGGCTACGAGCAGTACTTC,CACSSSGTGGYEQYF
many,TRBD1,TRBV12-3/TRBV12-4,TRBJ2-7,TGTGCCAGCAGTCCCCGGACAGGGACCTACGAGCAGTACTTC,CASSPRTGTYEQYF
few,TRBD2,TRBV28,TRBJ2-7,TGTGCCAGCAGTTTATTACGGGAGGGTGCCTACAATGAGCAGTACTTC,CASSLLREGAYNEQYF
few,NA,TRBV18,TRBJ1-1,TGTGCCAGCTCACCCCGGGACATTAACACTGAAGCTTTCTTT,CASSPRDINTEAFF
few,NA,TRBV7-9,TRBJ2-1,TGTGCCAGCAGCCACCCCACAGGACACAATGAGCAGTTCTTC,CASSHPTGHNEQFF
NA,TRBD2,TRBV20-1,TRBJ2-1,TGCAGTGCCAGACTAGCGGGTGGGACGAATGAGCAGTTCTTC,CSARLAGGTNEQFF
NA,NA,TRBV5-5,TRBJ2-1,TGTGCCAGCAGCTTGGGAAGCGGGCACAATGAGCAGTTCTTC,CASSLGSGHNEQFF
NA,NA,TRBV20-1,TRBJ1-5,TGCAGTGCCACAAGACAGGCTCTCAATCAGCCCCAGCATTTT,CSATRQALNQPQHF
NA,TRBD1,TRBV7-2,TRBJ2-7,TGTGCCAGCAACTTAGAGGGGACAGGGGACTACGAGCAGTACTTC,CASNLEGTGDYEQYF
NA,NA,TRBV7-2,TRBJ2-7,TGTGCCAGCAGCTTCACCGACAGCTCCTACGAGCAGTACTTC,CASSFTDSSYEQYF
once,TRBD2,TRBV6-5,TRBJ2-5,TGTGCCAGCAGTTACTCGCTTAGCGGGAGCCAAGAGACCCAGTACTTC,CASSYSLSGSQETQYF
once,NA,TRBV11-2,TRBJ2-1,TGTGCCAGCAGCTTAGAGGGCCTACTTGGGAATGAGCAGTTCTTC,CASSLEGLLGNEQFF
NA,TRBD1,TRBV9,TRBJ2-1,TGTGCCAGCAGCGCACCTGGGACAGGGACCTACAATGAGCAGTTCTTC,CASSAPGTGTYNEQFF
NA,NA,TRBV7-9,TRBJ1-2,TGTGCCAGCAGCTCGGCCTCCGGGGATTTAGCTAACTATGGCTACACCTTC,CASSSASGDLANYGYTF